This TCR beta chain was recovered during a study of Ad26.COV2.S vaccination and SARS-CoV-2 variants. Background on the study: The COV1001 Ad26.COV2.S trial arm included the donor.

Treatment specified: some 20 received Ad26.COV2.S at low or high dose, single or two shots; 5 received placebo; per-sample allocation not given. The samples date from day 63 after the first vaccine or placebo injection. Adults aged 18-55 years in Boston included the donor. V lost 1 base, J lost 8 bases, and 13 bases lay in between. Germline CDR1 is SGHVS and CDR2 is FNYEAQ. The CDR3 is 14 amino acids. Assay used: immunoSEQ multiplex PCR; TCRdb lists only in-frame clones, some missing. Among hundreds of thousands of clones listed, about 85% were seen once. This TCR was sampled from a person aged 18-60 years who received the Ad26.COV2.S COVID-19 vaccine or a placebo. The sample here was peripheral blood, taken in a trial of Ad26.COV2.S vaccine versus placebo. The chain is built from TRBV7-6 and TRBJ2-3; maybe TRBD2 (6 bases). In DNA form, the CDR3 reads TGTGCCAGCAGCTTAGGCCAGGCGGGGAGTACGCAGTATTTT. It specifies CASSLGQAGSTQYF.